The 18 T cell receptor beta chains given below trace back to one sample, sequenced in a study of cytomegalovirus exposure and HLA in healthy donors. 60 Vbeta and 13 Jbeta primers were used in PCR. Measured with immunoSEQ multiplex PCR; TCRdb has only the in-frame clones, and not every one. The sample has about 190,000 clones, more than 75% seen once; the top ten hold roughly 3.2%. The sequencing input was PBMCs. The origin of the receptors is a man aged 35-49 years in good health and CMV-seropositive.

About this clone itself: Other nucleotide sequences in the sample specify the same CDR3. The rearrangement links TRBV5-1 to TRBJ2-5; TRBD2 matches at 11 bases. V was clipped by 4 bases and J by 4 bases; unmatched bases: 0. The CDR3 has 13 amino acids. Germline V lookup: CDR1 SGHRS, CDR2 YFSETQ. The CDR3 DNA is TGCGCCAGCAGCCTAGCGGGAGGAGAGACCCAGTACTTC. It specifies CASSLAGGETQYF.

The chain links TRBV20-1 to TRBJ1-2; D gene uncertain. V shed 0 bases and J shed 13 bases, with 12 bases lying between them. Germline V gene lookup returns CDR1 DFQATT and CDR2 SNEGSKA (reference sequence). The CDR3 extends over 11 amino acids. CDR3 coding DNA: TGCAGTGCTAGAGAAAGCGCCGTGTCCACCTTC. It yields the protein CSARESAVSTF.

The rearrangement links TRBV5-4 to TRBJ1-1, with D maybe TRBD1 (5 bases). Germline V gene data show CDR1 as SGHNT and CDR2 as YYREEE (reference sequence). Between the trimmed V and J ends, which lost 4 bases and 8 bases, there was a span of 24 bases. This CDR3 is built from 16 residues. The chain's CDR3 is CASSQDGGGWGLEAFF. The CDR3 coding sequence is TGTGCCAGCAGCCAAGATGGGGGGGGGTGGGGCTTGGAAGCTTTCTTT. Based on the CDR3 plus reference TRBV5-4 and TRBJ1-1, the full variable domain is ETGVTQSPTHLIKTRGQQVTLRCSSQSGHNTVSWYQQALGQGPQFIFQYYREEENGRGNFPPRFSGLQFPNYSSELNVNALELDDSALYLCASSQDGGGWGLEAFFGQGTRLTVV.

DNA of the CDR3: TGTGCCAGCAGTGCACGGGGGGGCCCAGAGACCCAGTACTTC. Its protein product is CASSARGGPETQYF. The rearrangement uses TRBV2 and TRBJ2-5; 8 bases are a match to TRBD2. Losses at the gene ends were 4 bases for V and 4 bases for J; bases not matched to a gene: 5. The CDR3 consists of 14 residues. Germline-derived CDR1 and CDR2 are SNHLY and FYNNEI.

This chain uses TRBV30 with TRBJ2-1; maybe TRBD1 (5 bases). CDR3 length: 13 residues. Per germline, CDR1 GTSNPN and CDR2 SVGIG (reference sequence). V lost 4 bases, J lost 6 bases, and 13 bases lay in between. CDR3 DNA sequence: TGTGCCTGGACTAGACAGATACTCAATGAGCAGTTCTTC. Its protein product is CAWTRQILNEQFF.

The chain joins TRBV18 to TRBJ2-7, with 13 nucleotides matching TRBD2. The CDR3 covers 16 residues. V lost 3 bases and J lost 6; bases outside the gene matches: 8. Looked up from germline, CDR1 is KGHSH and CDR2 is LQKENI. The CDR3 protein is CASSPPTSGGAGEQYF. The CDR3 DNA follows: TGTGCCAGCTCACCGCCAACTAGCGGGGGGGCTGGCGAGCAGTACTTC.

The chain carries TRBV18 and TRBJ1-5; TRBD1 is a possible D gene (6 bases). The CDR3 has 17 residues. Looked up from germline, CDR1 is KGHSH and CDR2 is LQKENI. The V end was cut by 4 bases, the J end by 6 bases, with 22 bases between. CDR3 nucleotides: TGTGCCAGCTCACATGGGGGGGTTGGGGGCCTTGGTCAGCCCCAGCATTTT. It is translated as CASSHGGVGGLGQPQHF.

V is TRBV7-2 and J is TRBJ2-3; D is unclear. Per germline, CDR1 SGHTA and CDR2 FQGNSA. The CDR3 is made up of 12 amino acids. Trimming pared 1 base from V and 5 bases from J, leaving 4 bases between. DNA for the CDR3: TGTGCCAGCAGCTTAGTTCAAGATACGCAGTATTTT. Translated: CASSLVQDTQYF.

The chain couples TRBV7-9 to TRBJ2-5; the match to TRBD1 covers 10 bases. This CDR3 contains 15 residues. After removal of 5 bases from V and 3 bases from J, the junction contained 6 bases not matched to a gene. Germline-derived CDR1 and CDR2 are SEHNR and FQNEAQ (reference sequence). The CDR3: CASSLKGTGEETQYF. In nucleotides, the CDR3 is TGTGCCAGCAGCCTAAAGGGGACAGGGGAAGAGACCCAGTACTTC.

This clone showed up just a few times. V usage is TRBV11-2 and J usage is TRBJ2-5; D gene ambiguous. V was cut by 2 bases and J by 2 bases, with 9 bases left in between. Germline values: CDR1 SGHAT, CDR2 FQNNGV. The CDR3 sequence is 14 residues long. CDR3: CASSLTVRQETQYF. CDR3 DNA: TGTGCCAGCAGCTTAACGGTCCGTCAAGAGACCCAGTACTTC. Drawing the rest from reference TRBV11-2 and TRBJ2-5, the complete variable domain is EAGVAQSPRYKIIEKRQSVAFWCNPISGHATLYWYQQILGQGPKLLIQFQNNGVVDDSQLPKDRFSAERLKGVDSTLKIQPAKLEDSAVYLCASSLTVRQETQYFGPGTRLLVL.

The V and J genes are TRBV30 and TRBJ2-5; 7 nucleotides line up with TRBD2. Trimming cost V 0 bases and J 5 bases; bases outside gene matches: 9. This CDR3 spans 15 amino acids. CDR1 is GTSNPN, CDR2 SVGIG, per germline (reference sequence). The CDR3 reads CAWSVMASGEETQYF. In DNA, the CDR3 is TGTGCCTGGAGTGTCATGGCTAGCGGTGAGGAGACCCAGTACTTC. Looking up the rest from reference TRBV30 and TRBJ2-5 gives the full variable domain: SQTIHQWPATLVQPVGSPLSLECTVEGTSNPNLYWYRQAAGRGLQLLFYSVGIGQISSEVPQNLSASRPQDRQFILSSKKLLLSDSGFYLCAWSVMASGEETQYFGPGTRLLVL.

This clone was seen once. The chain is built from TRBV7-9 and TRBJ1-3; no reliable D call. The V end was cut by 1 base, the J end by 0 bases, with 10 bases between. This CDR3 is built from 16 residues. CDR1 and CDR2 from the germline V gene are SEHNR and FQNEAQ (reference sequence). CDR3 sequence (DNA): TGTGCCAGCAGCTTAGAGGAGGTCAGCTCTGGAAACACCATATATTTT. Translated: CASSLEEVSSGNTIYF.

The rearrangement links TRBV11-2 to TRBJ2-7; no definite D call. V shed 5 bases and J shed 0 bases, with 8 bases lying between them. This CDR3 region has 13 residues. The germline CDR1 and CDR2 sequences are SGHAT and FQNNGV. The CDR3: CASSGGSSYEQYF. As DNA, the CDR3 is TGTGCCAGCAGCGGTGGCAGCTCCTACGAGCAGTACTTC.

This rearrangement joins TRBV9 to TRBJ2-3; D call uncertain. V lost 2 bases and J 4 bases, leaving 11 bases between the germline ends. Germline V gives CDR1 SGDLS, CDR2 YYNGEE. CDR3 length: 14 residues. The chain's CDR3 is CASSVRSSPDTQYF. In DNA form, the CDR3 reads TGTGCCAGCAGCGTTCGGTCCTCCCCAGATACGCAGTATTTT. Complete variable domain (other parts from reference TRBV9 and TRBJ2-3): DSGVTQTPKHLITATGQRVTLRCSPRSGDLSVYWYQQSLDQGLQFLIQYYNGEERAKGNILERFSAQQFPDLHSELNLSSLELGDSALYFCASSVRSSPDTQYFGPGTRLTVL.

The chain combines TRBV6-5 with TRBJ1-1; D is possibly TRBD1 (5 bases). The V gene's germline CDR1 is MNHEY and CDR2 SVGAGI. V shed 6 bases and J shed 1 base, with 12 bases lying between them. This CDR3 is 14 amino acids long. In nucleotides, the CDR3 is TGTGCCAGCAGCCCGACGACAGAGAACACTGAAGCTTTCTTT. It encodes CASSPTTENTEAFF.

The chain has TRBV4-1 and TRBJ1-2; the D gene is possibly TRBD1 (6 bases). Germline-derived CDR1 and CDR2 are MGHRA and YSYEKL. The length of the CDR3 is 13 residues. The V end was cut by 1 base, the J end by 4 bases, with 7 bases between. The CDR3 DNA follows: TGCGCCAGCAGCCAAGTACAGGGCTATGGCTACACCTTC. As protein: CASSQVQGYGYTF.

J is TRBJ2-7 and V is TRBV5-1; 8 positions match TRBD2. V shed 4 bases and J 6 bases; nucleotides not matched to a gene: 9. The CDR3 is 14 residues long. Germline V CDR1 and CDR2: SGHRS, YFSETQ. The CDR3 region is CASSQPGGAFEQYF. CDR3 coding DNA: TGCGCCAGCAGCCAGCCGGGGGGGGCTTTCGAGCAGTACTTC.

This chain joins TRBV11-2 and TRBJ1-5, with D possibly matching TRBD1 (5 bases). Per germline, CDR1 SGHAT and CDR2 FQNNGV. This CDR3 is 13 amino acids long. Between the trimmed V and J ends, which lost 5 bases and 11 bases, there was a span of 16 bases. The CDR3 sequence is CASSPGGSPAQHF. The DNA of the CDR3 is TGTGCCAGCAGCCCCGGGGGGTCCCCGGCCCAGCATTTT.